One and the same sample provided the 26 T cell receptor beta chains below, sequenced in a study of blood T cell repertoires in COVID-19. Only in-frame clones appear in the TCRdb table, and some are missing; sequencing was by immunoSEQ multiplex PCR. The data show 200,000 to 300,000 clones, with around four fifths seen just once and under 4.5% held by the top ten. The material sequenced was peripheral blood. The receptor source for this set is a man aged 50 to 60 with acute or convalescent COVID-19.

This clone showed up just once. The chain is built from TRBV4-2 and TRBJ1-5, with D perhaps matching TRBD1 (5 bases). CDR3 size: 14 residues. Germline CDR1 and CDR2: LGHNA and YNFKEQ. The V end lost 0 bases, the J end lost 6 bases, and 9 bases lay between the germline ends. CDR3 region: CASSQEGVAQPQHF. The CDR3 region has the DNA TGTGCCAGCAGCCAAGAAGGGGTTGCTCAGCCCCAGCATTTT.

V gene TRBV18 combines with J gene TRBJ2-7, with D uncertain. CDR1 KGHSH and CDR2 LQKENI come from the germline V gene. There are 12 residues in the CDR3. V was pared by 2 bases and J by 2 bases, with 4 bases between. CDR3 sequence reads: CASSPSAYEQYF. The CDR3 nucleotides read TGTGCCAGCTCACCATCGGCCTACGAGCAGTACTTC.

This clone was found once. The chain has TRBV7-9 and TRBJ1-1; D ambiguous. Trimming left V 5 bases short and J 0 bases short, with 7 bases between. The CDR3 covers 13 residues. Germline V gene lookup returns CDR1 SEHNR and CDR2 FQNEAQ (reference sequence). For the CDR3, the DNA is TGTGCCAGCAGCATCACATTGAACACTGAAGCTTTCTTT. Its protein product is CASSITLNTEAFF.

The V gene is TRBV4-1, the J gene TRBJ2-1; 9 nucleotides line up with TRBD1. Trimming removed 3 bases from V and 13 bases from J; junction bases left unmatched: 7. The CDR3 extends over 13 amino acids. CDR1 and CDR2 from the germline V gene are MGHRA and YSYEKL. CDR3 protein: CASSQETGQGQFF. Written as DNA, the CDR3 is TGCGCCAGCAGCCAGGAAACGGGACAGGGTCAGTTCTTC.

The rearrangement joins TRBV4-1 to TRBJ2-1; D is unclear. Germline CDR1 is MGHRA and CDR2 is YSYEKL. The CDR3 length is 13 residues. Trimming removed 2 bases from V and 8 bases from J, with 10 bases in between. CDR3 region: CASSQLQFDEQFF. The CDR3, as DNA: TGCGCCAGCAGCCAACTTCAGTTCGATGAGCAGTTCTTC.

This chain connects TRBV6-6 to TRBJ1-5, with D unclear. Trimming took 5 bases from V and 2 from J, leaving 7 bases between them. The CDR3 spans 13 residues. CDR1 and CDR2 from the germline V gene are MNHNY and SVGAGI (reference sequence). CDR3 amino acids: CASSLIGNQPQHF. The CDR3 nucleotides are TGTGCCAGCAGTCTCATAGGCAATCAGCCCCAGCATTTT.

This chain joins TRBV5-1 and TRBJ2-2; possibly TRBD1 for D (6 bases). CDR1 SGHRS and CDR2 YFSETQ come from the germline V gene. The CDR3 runs to 15 residues. V was clipped by 2 bases and J by 7 bases, with 15 bases between them. CDR3 DNA: TGCGCCAGCAGCTTTCCCCAGGGGAAAGGCGGGGAGCTGTTTTTT. It is translated as CASSFPQGKGGELFF.

This chain links TRBV27 with TRBJ2-7, with D maybe TRBD1 (5 bases). V lost 5 bases, J lost 6 bases, and 20 bases lay in between. Germline-derived CDR1 and CDR2 are MNHEY and SMNVEV (reference sequence). The length of the CDR3 is 15 residues. The CDR3 DNA reads as TGTGCCAGCAGTCCCAGGGCAGTTCCTCTTCTCGAGCAGTACTTC. The encoded protein is CASSPRAVPLLEQYF.

This clone has a handful of counts. The rearrangement joins TRBV7-2 to TRBJ1-1, with D tentatively TRBD1 (6 bases). V was cut by 4 bases and J by 4 bases, with 13 bases left in between. CDR1 and CDR2 from the germline V gene are SGHTA and FQGNSA. This CDR3 spans 14 amino acids. This CDR3 is CASSSYREGTEAFF. The CDR3 nucleotides read TGTGCCAGCAGCTCCTACAGGGAAGGCACTGAAGCTTTCTTT. The full variable domain, with the rest looked up from reference TRBV7-2 and TRBJ1-1, is GAGVSQSPSNKVTEKGKDVELRCDPISGHTALYWYRQSLGQGLEFLIYFQGNSAPDKSGLPSDRFSAERTGGSVSTLTIQRTQQEDSAVYLCASSSYREGTEAFFGQGTRLTVV.

The V gene is TRBV5-4, the J gene TRBJ2-2; maybe TRBD2 (5 bases). CDR3 length: 14 residues. Trimming left V 5 bases short and J 3 bases short, with 11 bases between. Germline V gives CDR1 SGHNT, CDR2 YYREEE (reference sequence). The CDR3 region is CASSTGSDTGELFF. CDR3 DNA: TGTGCCAGCAGTACGGGGTCCGACACCGGGGAGCTGTTTTTT.

V gene TRBV28 combines with J gene TRBJ2-7, with 7 positions matching TRBD1. The CDR3 extends over 13 amino acids. Germline V lookup: CDR1 MDHEN, CDR2 SYDVKM. With V trimmed by 9 bases and J by 2 bases, 7 bases remained unmatched. The DNA for the CDR3 is TGTGCCAGTTCAGGGGGAAGCCCCTACGAGCAGTACTTC. It codes for CASSGGSPYEQYF. The complete variable domain, with remaining parts taken from reference TRBV28 and TRBJ2-7, reads DVKVTQSSRYLVKRTGEKVFLECVQDMDHENMFWYRQDPGLGLRLIYFSYDVKMKEKGDIPEGYSVSREKKERFSLILESASTNQTSMYLCASSGGSPYEQYFGPGTRLTVT.

This chain joins TRBV7-3 and TRBJ1-5; no reliable D call. The CDR3 contains 17 residues. Germline CDR1 and CDR2: SGHTA and FQGTGA. V gave up 5 bases and J gave up 10 bases, with 27 bases separating them. CDR3 loop: CASSRDTSHGRRSPQHF. The CDR3 nucleotides read TGTGCCAGCAGCCGAGATACCTCCCACGGGAGACGGTCTCCCCAGCATTTT.

The J gene is TRBJ1-5, the V gene TRBV13; D gene uncertain. The CDR3 has 14 amino acids. Trimming shortened V by 0 bases and J by 4 bases, and 7 bases separated the two germline ends. From germline, CDR1 is PRHDT and CDR2 FYEKMQ (reference sequence). CDR3 protein: CASSLGTGNQPQHF. The DNA of the CDR3 is TGTGCCAGCAGCTTAGGTACGGGGAATCAGCCCCAGCATTTT.

The chain combines TRBV18 with TRBJ2-7, with 11 bases identical to TRBD1. V trimming: 8 bases; J trimming: 3 bases; junction bases outside the gene matches: 6. CDR1 and CDR2 from the germline V gene are KGHSH and LQKENI. The CDR3 covers 14 residues. CDR3 sequence: CASHQGTGGYEQYF. CDR3 DNA sequence: TGTGCCAGCCACCAGGGGACAGGGGGCTACGAGCAGTACTTC.

The rearrangement joins TRBV6-5 to TRBJ2-4, with 8 positions matching TRBD1. This CDR3 comprises 13 residues. CDR1 is MNHEY, CDR2 SVGAGI, per germline. The trim removed 11 bases at V and 6 bases at J, leaving 9 bases unmatched. CDR3 nucleotide sequence: TGTGCCGTACACTCCGGACAGGGAAACATTCAGTACTTC. This sequence encodes CAVHSGQGNIQYF.

The CDR3 spells CASRKYGDYYNEQFF. Written as DNA, the CDR3 is TGTGCCAGCAGAAAGTACGGGGATTACTACAATGAGCAGTTCTTC. This rearrangement joins TRBV6-5 to TRBJ2-1, with TRBD2 as a possible D gene (5 bases). V was clipped by 6 bases and J by 3 bases, with 15 bases between them. The CDR3 has 15 amino acids. Per germline, CDR1 MNHEY and CDR2 SVGAGI.

In its sample, this clone was seen once. The chain is built from TRBV7-3 and TRBJ2-5; the match to TRBD2 covers 11 bases. Germline V gene sequence: CDR1 SGHTA, CDR2 FQGTGA. This CDR3 has 18 amino acids. V gave up 8 bases and J gave up 5 bases; unmatched junction bases: 19. CDR3 sequence (DNA): TGTGCCAGCCCCCACGGAAGATTAGCGGGGGGGCTTGGGGAGACCCAGTACTTC. Translation: CASPHGRLAGGLGETQYF.

This chain connects TRBV13 to TRBJ2-2; D gene ambiguous. Germline lookup yields CDR1 PRHDT and CDR2 FYEKMQ (reference sequence). V was cut by 8 bases and J by 4 bases, with 26 bases left in between. The CDR3 is 18 residues long. CDR3 sequence reads: CASESSYHRSVATGELFF. CDR3 bases: TGTGCCAGCGAGTCAAGCTACCACCGGTCCGTTGCCACCGGGGAGCTGTTTTTT.

V is TRBV11-2 and J is TRBJ2-7, with a weak D call TRBD1 (5 bases). Deletions cut 7 bases from V and 3 bases from J, with 16 bases between. This CDR3 comprises 14 residues. Germline CDR1 is SGHAT and CDR2 is FQNNGV. The CDR3 is CASKTTAEYYEQYF. CDR3 in DNA: TGTGCCAGCAAGACGACAGCCGAGTACTACGAGCAGTACTTC.

The rearrangement uses TRBV30 and TRBJ1-5; D unclear. The ends were cut back, 5 bases at V and 5 bases at J, with 13 bases in the middle. The germline CDR1 and CDR2 sequences are GTSNPN and SVGIG (reference sequence). The CDR3 runs to 13 residues. The DNA for the CDR3 is TGTGCCTGGGCGAGGGCAGCGCATCAGCCCCAGCATTTT. Amino acid sequence: CAWARAAHQPQHF.

This clone was seen many times. The V gene is TRBV2, the J gene TRBJ2-2; TRBD2 is a possible D gene (5 bases). This CDR3 contains 14 residues. V lost 6 bases, J lost 6 bases, and 14 bases lay in between. Germline assignment: CDR1 SNHLY and CDR2 FYNNEI. The CDR3 DNA follows: TGTGCCAGCAGGATCGGGGTTATGGCCGGGGAGCTGTTTTTT. This gives the protein CASRIGVMAGELFF.

V and J are TRBV21-1 and TRBJ2-4; the table's D gene call, TRBD1, was not cross checked with the DNA. TRBV21-1 is deemed a pseudogene. This CDR3 spans 21 amino acids. As DNA, the CDR3 is TGTGCCAGCAGCAAACCCCGATTAGGACAGGGCGCAATCCTAGCCAAAAACATTCAGTACTTC. Protein sequence: CASSKPRLGQGAILAKNIQYF.

The chain employs TRBV6-5 and TRBJ2-5; D perhaps matches TRBD2 (6 bases). The CDR3 covers 14 residues. V was trimmed by 6 bases and J by 6 bases, leaving 17 bases between them. Germline CDR1 reads MNHEY; CDR2 reads SVGAGI. Here the CDR3 reads CASSLTPGGKTQYF. The CDR3 DNA reads as TGTGCCAGCAGCTTGACCCCCGGAGGGAAGACCCAGTACTTC.

This clone was counted a few times. V and J are TRBV19 and TRBJ2-1; tentatively, D is TRBD1 (6 bases). Germline assignment: CDR1 LNHDA and CDR2 SQIVND (reference sequence). The CDR3 extends over 12 amino acids. Trimming removed 7 bases from V and 10 bases from J, with 14 bases in between. The CDR3 nucleotides are TGTGCCAGTACCACGTTGAGGGGGGAGCAGTTCTTC. As protein: CASTTLRGEQFF.

As for this clone: The same CDR3 arises from other DNA sequences in this sample as well. The chain couples TRBV6-5 to TRBJ1-2; 9 bases fit TRBD1. V dropped 2 bases and J dropped 4; count of bases not matched to a gene: 2. Germline values: CDR1 MNHEY, CDR2 SVGAGI. The CDR3 length is 14 residues. CDR3 nucleotides: TGTGCCAGCAGTTACGCGGGACAGGGCTATGGCTACACCTTC. Translation: CASSYAGQGYGYTF.

This chain uses TRBV10-3 with TRBJ2-5; D is ambiguous. Trimming left V 2 bases short and J 2 bases short, with 18 bases between. Germline V gene data show CDR1 as ENHRY and CDR2 as SYGVKD. The CDR3 is 17 residues long. This CDR3 reads CAISEEEKPLYQETQYF. In DNA form, the CDR3 reads TGTGCCATCAGTGAGGAGGAAAAGCCCCTTTATCAAGAGACCCAGTACTTC.